One and the same sample provided the 11 T cell receptor beta chains below, sequenced in a study of OX40 agonist ivuxolimab in advanced cancers. Clones were sequenced by immunoSEQ multiplex PCR, and TCRdb holds only the in-frame ones, with some missing. This table has 70,000 to 75,000 clones, approximately 82% appearing once. The sequenced sample was CD4+ or CD8+ T cells sorted from blood, obtained in a trial of the OX40 agonist ivuxolimab. These receptors all come from an adult with an advanced solid tumor such as melanoma, head and neck, liver or kidney cancer.

The chain has TRBV11-2 and TRBJ2-1, with no clear D. This CDR3 has 11 residues. The germline gives CDR1 SGHAT, CDR2 FQNNGV. V was shortened by 4 bases and J by 3 bases, with 1 base between the two germline ends. CDR3 in DNA: TGTGCCAGCAGCTACTACAATGAGCAGTTCTTC. Translated: CASSYYNEQFF.

Turning to this clone: In the same sample, other DNA sequences code for this CDR3. The chain combines TRBV5-4 with TRBJ2-5; D is unresolved. The length of the CDR3 is 13 residues. Trimming took off 2 bases at V and 2 bases at J, with 7 bases between the two ends. Germline V lookup: CDR1 SGHNT, CDR2 YYREEE (reference sequence). CDR3: CASSFPSQETQYF. DNA of the CDR3: TGTGCCAGCAGCTTTCCCTCACAAGAGACCCAGTACTTC.

As for this clone: Mismatch with germline at one junction end may stem from a read error. The rearrangement links TRBV2 to TRBJ1-2; D remains ambiguous. The CDR3 spans 14 residues. CDR1 and CDR2 from the germline V gene are SNHLY and FYNNEI. The CDR3 DNA reads as TGTGCCAGCAGAGAAGAAGGGCATAACTATGGCTACACCTTC. Translated, it gives CASREEGHNYGYTF.

This clone has a single count. The J gene is TRBJ1-5, the V gene TRBV6-5, with D unclear. CDR3 length equals 13 residues. Germline CDR1 is MNHEY and CDR2 is SVGAGI. V was shortened by 6 bases and J by 0 bases, with 6 bases between the two germline ends. The CDR3 spells CASSIFSNQPQHF. The CDR3 DNA reads as TGTGCCAGCAGCATTTTTAGCAATCAGCCCCAGCATTTT.

The CDR3 is CASTPAHNSPLHF. The CDR3 DNA sequence: TGTGCCAGCACGCCGGCACATAATTCACCCCTCCACTTT. The chain couples TRBV2 to TRBJ1-6, with D unresolved. In germline, CDR1 is SNHLY, CDR2 FYNNEI. With 7 bases removed from V and 5 bases from J, the gap between germline ends came to 9 bases. The length of the CDR3 is 13 residues. Full variable domain (remainder filled in from reference TRBV2 and TRBJ1-6): EPEVTQTPSHQVTQMGQEVILRCVPISNHLYFYWYRQILGQKVEFLVSFYNNEISEKSEIFDDQFSVERPDGSNFTLKIRSTKLEDSAMYFCASTPAHNSPLHFGNGTRLTVT.

The gene calls are TRBV7-9 and TRBJ1-2; D gene unclear. Germline CDR1 is SEHNR and CDR2 is FQNEAQ (reference sequence). V was shortened by 5 bases and J by 4 bases, with 14 bases between the two germline ends. This CDR3 region has 14 residues. The CDR3 nucleotides read TGTGCCAGCAGCCCTATTTCTGGGCCCTATGGCTACACCTTC. It codes for CASSPISGPYGYTF.

V usage is TRBV4-1 and J usage is TRBJ2-5; TRBD1 aligns across 10 bases. The germline V gene encodes CDR1 MGHRA and CDR2 YSYEKL. Germline trimming cut 1 base from V and 5 bases from J; bases unmatched to any gene: 7. The CDR3 is 16 residues long. Written as DNA, the CDR3 is TGCGCCAGCAGCCAAGTGGGACAGGGGAGGTTCGAGACCCAGTACTTC. This sequence encodes CASSQVGQGRFETQYF.

The chain joins TRBV6-1 to TRBJ1-2; D ambiguous. From germline, CDR1 is MNHNS and CDR2 SASEGT. Trimming removed 3 bases from V and 5 bases from J, with 7 bases in between. The CDR3 consists of 12 residues. CDR3: CASSESVYGYTF. The DNA of the CDR3 is TGTGCCAGCAGTGAGTCTGTATATGGCTACACCTTC.

This clone was seen more than once but under ten times. Its ends do not fully match the called genes, so a read error is possible. This sequence joins TRBV7-2 and TRBJ2-7; 7 bases match TRBD2. The CDR3 extends over 14 amino acids. CDR1 is SGHTA, CDR2 FQGNSA, per germline. The CDR3 DNA follows: TGTGCCAGCAGCTTAAGTGGGCTAGCGGCCGAGAGGAACTTC. Amino acids: CASSLSGLAAERNF.

V and J are TRBV7-2 and TRBJ2-5; no clear D gene. V lost 5 bases to trimming and J lost 5 bases, with 15 bases between them. Germline V lookup: CDR1 SGHTA, CDR2 FQGNSA. The CDR3 consists of 14 residues. CDR3 nucleotides: TGTGCCAGCAGCCCCCGTACAGCAGGCGAGACCCAGTACTTC. It encodes CASSPRTAGETQYF.

This clone was observed many times. The V gene is TRBV28, the J gene TRBJ1-5; no clear D. V was cut by 1 base and J by 0 bases, with 16 bases left in between. CDR1 is MDHEN and CDR2 is SYDVKM in the germline V gene. This CDR3 spans 18 amino acids. CDR3 nucleotides: TGTGCCAGCAGTTTATTCGAGTTGGCAGGAGATAGCAATCAGCCCCAGCATTTT. Translating gives CASSLFELAGDSNQPQHF.